The rows below give T cell receptor beta chains drawn from one sample of a study of cytomegalovirus exposure and HLA in healthy donors. The table came from immunoSEQ multiplex PCR; TCRdb's copy has only in-frame clones and leaves some out. Of over 50,000 clones listed, about 69% are singletons. Specimen: PBMCs. These receptors all come from a man aged 35 to 55 in good health and CMV-seropositive. The CDR3 runs from the conserved cysteine through the conserved F or W. D genes are given only for firm matches. The size field is filled for only some rows; it gives once, few, many or a size class.

V	J	D	size	DNA	CDR3
TRBV4-2	TRBJ2-7	-	-	TGTGCCAGCAGCCAAGATCCGCGGGAGCAGTACTTC	CASSQDPREQYF
TRBV4-2	TRBJ2-5	-	-	TGTGCCAGCAGCCAAGGTGGGCTAGCAGGAGAGACCCAGTACTTC	CASSQGGLAGETQYF
TRBV19	TRBJ1-2	-	-	TGTGCCAGTACCCTGGGGCTCACCTATGGCTACACCTTC	CASTLGLTYGYTF
TRBV6-1	TRBJ2-7	TRBD1	-	TGTGCCAGCAGGGACAGGCCCTACGAGCAGTACTTC	CASRDRPYEQYF
TRBV4-3	TRBJ1-1	-	-	TGCGCCAGCAGCCAAGAAATCAGGGGAATGAACACTGAAGCTTTCTTT	CASSQEIRGMNTEAFF
TRBV27	TRBJ1-2	-	-	TGTGCCAGCAGTCCTGACACGACAGGTGGGGGCTTCGGTGGCTACACCTTC	CASSPDTTGGGFGGYTF
TRBV6-5	TRBJ1-1	TRBD1	-	TGTGCCAGCAGAACAATACAGGGGGTGAACACTGAAGCTTTCTTT	CASRTIQGVNTEAFF
TRBV5-1	TRBJ2-1	-	few	TGCGCCAGCAGTCAGGCCGGGGGGCGCTCCTACAATGAGCAGTTCTTC	CASSQAGGRSYNEQFF
TRBV2	TRBJ1-5	-	-	TGTGCCAGCAGGGGCGCGAACAATCAGCCCCAGCATTTT	CASRGANNQPQHF
TRBV7-9	TRBJ1-2	-	-	TGTGCCAGCAGCGGAGGAAGGGGAGGAGGCTACACCTTC	CASSGGRGGGYTF
TRBV10-1	TRBJ2-1	-	-	TGCGCCAGCAGTCTTAACAATGAGCAGTTCTTC	CASSLNNEQFF
TRBV6-1	TRBJ1-4	-	-	TGTGCCAGCAGTGAATTTGGCGGGGCTAATGAAAAACTGTTTTTT	CASSEFGGANEKLFF
TRBV5-4	TRBJ1-5	-	-	TGTGCCAGCAGCTTGGGCGGAGGGCACCAGCCCCAGCATTTT	CASSLGGGHQPQHF
TRBV25-1	TRBJ1-2	-	-	TGTGCCAGCAGTGAAACCAGCTGGACACGGACTAACTATGGCTACACCTTC	CASSETSWTRTNYGYTF
TRBV5-1	TRBJ2-2	-	-	TGCGCCAGCAGCTTGTCGCTAAACCAATTTATGCCGGGGGAGCTGTTTTTT	CASSLSLNQFMPGELFF
TRBV11-2	TRBJ1-6	-	-	TGTGCCAGCAGCTTAAGTGGGAGCGGTAATTCACCCCTCCACTTT	CASSLSGSGNSPLHF
TRBV27	TRBJ1-2	-	few	TGTGCCAGCAGTTTGCACGGGCAGACAGATGGCTACACCTTC	CASSLHGQTDGYTF
TRBV7-9	TRBJ1-2	TRBD1	-	TGTGCCAGCAGTCTCGGGACAGGGGGCCTTGGCTACACCTTC	CASSLGTGGLGYTF